This T cell receptor beta chain appears in the sequencing data of a study of T cells after yellow fever vaccination. Findings and limits, study-wide: The study noted that FACS-sorted repertoires could contain abundant clonotypes contaminating from the bulk population. A secondary response was less intense yet reached its peak sooner, at day 5 versus 15.

TCRdb redid the calling of the 5' RACE reads with MiXCR, one entry per CDR3 protein. This table has a few hundred thousand distinct CDR3 sequences, 8.7% appearing once. This clonotype was picked up a small number of times. Its antigen is not known. Trimming cost V 1 base and J 6 bases, with 16 bases left between them. CDR3 length: 16 residues. Germline CDR1 and CDR2: SGHVS and FNYEAQ. Sequencing was performed on CD4+ T cells sorted from PBMCs, taken 5 days after the yellow fever booster vaccination. The receptor's source is a man younger than 35 who received the YFV17D yellow fever vaccine. This chain joins TRBV7-6 and TRBJ2-1; no reliable D call. The DNA of the CDR3 is TGTGCCAGCAGCTTAGGTTGGTTATCCAGAACCAATGAGCAGTTCTTC. Protein product: CASSLGWLSRTNEQFF.